These 24 T cell receptor beta chains were all obtained from the same sample, sequenced in a study of shared clonotypes between healthy human individuals. Produced via immunoSEQ multiplex PCR; TCRdb's table is partial and in-frame only. The sample lists 600,000 to 750,000 clones; roughly 88% were seen once. What was sequenced was memory CD8+ T cells from PBMCs. The subset was: CD45RO+ cells pooled with CCR7-negative TemRA cells. All receptors derive from a man aged 18 to 29 in good health. Some clones in this sample may be carry-over from other donors' samples.

The rearrangement links TRBV27 to TRBJ2-1, with 9 bases fitting TRBD1. The germline CDR1 and CDR2 sequences are MNHEY and SMNVEV (reference sequence). V dropped 4 bases and J dropped 7; count of bases not matched to a gene: 8. There are 15 residues in the CDR3. CDR3 sequence reads: CASSSHTDRGNEQFF. CDR3 bases: TGTGCCAGCAGTTCCCATACGGACAGGGGTAATGAGCAGTTCTTC.

This clone was counted once. The chain is built from TRBV28 and TRBJ2-6; the D gene is possibly TRBD2 (5 bases). V lost 3 bases and J 3 bases, leaving 15 bases between the germline ends. This CDR3 has 17 residues. CDR1 MDHEN and CDR2 SYDVKM come from the germline V gene. The CDR3 DNA reads as TGTGCCAGCAGTTTTCCGACAATCGGGGTTGGGGCCAACGTCCTGACTTTC. Protein: CASSFPTIGVGANVLTF. Drawing the rest from reference TRBV28 and TRBJ2-6, the complete variable domain is DVKVTQSSRYLVKRTGEKVFLECVQDMDHENMFWYRQDPGLGLRLIYFSYDVKMKEKGDIPEGYSVSREKKERFSLILESASTNQTSMYLCASSFPTIGVGANVLTFGAGSRLTVL.

The chain has TRBV5-1 and TRBJ2-7; D gene unclear. The CDR3 covers 15 residues. V was pared by 4 bases and J by 2 bases, with 16 bases between. Germline lookup yields CDR1 SGHRS and CDR2 YFSETQ. CDR3 amino acids: CASSGDQRDPYEQYF. In DNA, the CDR3 is TGCGCCAGCAGCGGGGATCAGAGAGATCCCTACGAGCAGTACTTC. Supplemented by reference TRBV5-1 and TRBJ2-7, the full variable domain reads KAGVTQTPRYLIKTRGQQVTLSCSPISGHRSVSWYQQTPGQGLQFLFEYFSETQRNKGNFPGRFSGRQFSNSRSEMNVSTLELGDSALYLCASSGDQRDPYEQYFGPGTRLTVT.

The chain has TRBV5-5 and TRBJ2-7; TRBD2 matches 12 bases. This CDR3 has 17 amino acids. Germline V gene sequence: CDR1 SGHKS, CDR2 YYEKEE (reference sequence). J lost 5 bases, V lost 5 bases, and 14 bases had no gene match. The CDR3 region is CASSLGDWTSGTNEQYF. The CDR3 DNA sequence: TGTGCCAGCAGTTTAGGTGACTGGACTAGCGGGACCAACGAGCAGTACTTC.

V and J are TRBV6-1 and TRBJ2-7, with TRBD2 identical over 8 bases. The junction had 7 bases not matched to a gene; V was cut back by 0 bases and J by 3 bases. The CDR3 covers 16 residues. Germline CDR1 is MNHNS and CDR2 is SASEGT. The CDR3 sequence: CASSEARLAGVYEQYF. CDR3 nucleotides: TGTGCCAGCAGTGAAGCGCGGCTAGCGGGTGTCTACGAGCAGTACTTC.

The chain joins TRBV11-2 to TRBJ2-7; D gene uncertain. The V end lost 5 bases, the J end lost 6 bases, and 20 bases lay between the germline ends. CDR1 and CDR2 (germline): SGHAT, FQNNGV. The CDR3 is 15 amino acids. This CDR3 reads CASSPDPRGWGEQYF. The CDR3 DNA sequence: TGTGCCAGCAGCCCCGACCCCCGAGGATGGGGCGAGCAGTACTTC.

This chain's CDR3 is CASSLTGTANEKLFF. DNA for the CDR3: TGTGCCAGCAGTCTGACCGGGACAGCTAATGAAAAACTGTTTTTT. The chain uses TRBV28 and TRBJ1-4; 7 bases are a match to TRBD1. This CDR3 has 15 residues. Germline V lookup: CDR1 MDHEN, CDR2 SYDVKM. The trim removed 5 bases at V and 3 bases at J, leaving 6 bases unmatched.

The chain recombines TRBV10-2 with TRBJ2-7; 11 nucleotides agree with TRBD2. The CDR3 has 14 amino acids. V was clipped by 3 bases and J by 2 bases; unmatched bases: 0. Germline CDR1 WSHSY, CDR2 SAAADI. The CDR3 DNA is TGCGCCAGCAGTGAACTAGCGGGGGCCTACGAGCAGTACTTC. Protein sequence: CASSELAGAYEQYF.

Only one count was recorded for this clone. CDR3 nucleotides: TGTGCCAGCAGCTTGGCGGACAGGGACTACGAGCAGTACTTC. Translating it yields CASSLADRDYEQYF. The V call is TRBV5-5, the J call TRBJ2-7, with 8 bases identical to TRBD1. V lost 0 bases, J lost 3 bases, and 2 bases stayed unmatched. Germline V gene lookup returns CDR1 SGHKS and CDR2 YYEKEE (reference sequence). The CDR3 covers 14 residues.

The chain is built from TRBV27 and TRBJ2-7, with a weak D call TRBD1 (6 bases). Germline CDR1 MNHEY, CDR2 SMNVEV (reference sequence). V gave up 6 bases and J gave up 6 bases, with 15 bases separating them. The CDR3 has 13 amino acids. CDR3 DNA: TGTGCCAGCAGCCAGGGGCTGGGCTCCGAGCAGTACTTC. It is translated as CASSQGLGSEQYF.

V gene TRBV4-2 combines with J gene TRBJ2-1; 12 bases are shared with TRBD2. Germline V CDR1 and CDR2: LGHNA, YNFKEQ. The J segment lost 10 bases and the V segment lost 0 bases, leaving 10 bases of the junction unmatched. This CDR3 has 17 residues. CDR3 protein: CASSQDMASGRVGEQFF. DNA of the CDR3: TGTGCCAGCAGCCAAGATATGGCTAGCGGGAGGGTTGGAGAGCAGTTCTTC.

V gene TRBV28 combines with J gene TRBJ1-5; maybe TRBD1 (5 bases). The CDR3 length is 15 residues. Looked up from germline, CDR1 is MDHEN and CDR2 is SYDVKM. The ends were cut back, 7 bases at V and 0 bases at J, with 13 bases in the middle. The CDR3 protein is CASIKGDYSNQPQHF. The CDR3 coding sequence is TGTGCCAGCATTAAAGGGGACTATAGCAATCAGCCCCAGCATTTT.

The rearrangement uses TRBV28 and TRBJ2-7; 9 bases are a match to TRBD2. The CDR3 contains 17 residues. Germline CDR1 reads MDHEN; CDR2 reads SYDVKM. Trimming took 5 bases from V and 2 from J; bases not matched to a gene: 13. The CDR3 loop is CASSLHPQREAPYEQYF. DNA for the CDR3: TGTGCCAGCAGTCTCCACCCTCAGCGGGAGGCCCCCTACGAGCAGTACTTC.

The chain joins TRBV9 to TRBJ2-3; 9 nucleotides match TRBD2. The CDR3 spans 17 residues. Germline CDR1 SGDLS, CDR2 YYNGEE. Germline trimming cut 1 base from V and 6 bases from J; bases unmatched to any gene: 12. CDR3 nucleotide sequence: TGTGCCAGCAGCGTAACCCCACCCGGGACTAGCTTCGATACGCAGTATTTT. It translates to CASSVTPPGTSFDTQYF.

The gene calls are TRBV27 and TRBJ2-7; D not certain. This CDR3 spans 14 amino acids. Germline CDR1 and CDR2: MNHEY and SMNVEV (reference sequence). The V gene lost 3 bases and the J gene lost 0 bases, with 9 bases spanning the gap. CDR3 bases: TGTGCCAGCAGTTTTCAGTTTAGCTCCTACGAGCAGTACTTC. This codes for CASSFQFSSYEQYF.

This chain connects TRBV19 to TRBJ1-1; maybe TRBD1 (6 bases). Germline values: CDR1 LNHDA, CDR2 SQIVND (reference sequence). The CDR3 is 13 amino acids. Trimming pared 4 bases from V and 1 base from J, leaving 7 bases between. CDR3 sequence reads: CASSTGQNTEAFF. The CDR3 DNA follows: TGTGCCAGTAGTACGGGACAGAACACTGAAGCTTTCTTT.

V is TRBV19 and J is TRBJ2-1, with TRBD2 matching 13 bases. V trimming: 4 bases; J trimming: 10 bases; junction bases outside the gene matches: 7. The germline CDR1 and CDR2 sequences are LNHDA and SQIVND (reference sequence). The CDR3 is made up of 15 amino acids. DNA of the CDR3: TGTGCCAGTAGTACCCGAGGACTAGCGGGAGTAGAGCAGTTCTTC. The encoded protein is CASSTRGLAGVEQFF.

This rearrangement joins TRBV4-1 to TRBJ2-1, with D unresolved. V was shortened by 3 bases and J by 0 bases, with 9 bases between the two germline ends. This CDR3 has 15 residues. Germline CDR1 reads MGHRA; CDR2 reads YSYEKL. The CDR3 sequence: CASSQWWGSYNEQFF. The CDR3 bases are TGCGCCAGCAGCCAGTGGTGGGGCTCCTACAATGAGCAGTTCTTC.

The V call is TRBV10-1, the J call TRBJ2-1; TRBD1 aligns across 10 bases. CDR3 size: 16 residues. Trimming took 7 bases from V and 2 from J; bases not matched to a gene: 8. Looked up from germline, CDR1 is WNHNN and CDR2 is SYGVQD (reference sequence). CDR3 DNA: TGCGCCAGCACTGGTTGGGGACAGGGGCCCTACAATGAGCAGTTCTTC. Translation: CASTGWGQGPYNEQFF.

Turning to this clone: At the DNA level, this CDR3 is encoded by other sequences in the same sample as well. The chain is built from TRBV13 and TRBJ2-5; D is unresolved. This CDR3 is 13 amino acids long. V lost 0 bases to trimming and J lost 5 bases, with 7 bases between them. In germline, CDR1 is PRHDT, CDR2 FYEKMQ (reference sequence). The CDR3 nucleotides read TGTGCCAGCAGCTTAGGGGGCAGGGAGACCCAGTACTTC. This translates into CASSLGGRETQYF.

The genes are TRBV12-5 and TRBJ2-7, with 7 positions matching TRBD1. V lost 3 bases, J lost 1 base, and 15 bases stayed unmatched. The V gene's germline CDR1 is LGHNT and CDR2 FRNRAP. CDR3 size: 18 residues. The CDR3 is CASGFAPPTGKGSYEQYF. The CDR3 coding sequence is TGTGCTAGTGGTTTCGCACCCCCGACAGGGAAGGGGTCCTACGAGCAGTACTTC. Based on the CDR3 plus reference TRBV12-5 and TRBJ2-7, the full variable domain is DARVTQTPRHKVTEMGQEVTMRCQPILGHNTVFWYRQTMMQGLELLAYFRNRAPLDDSGMPKDRFSAEMPDATLATLKIQPSEPRDSAVYFCASGFAPPTGKGSYEQYFGPGTRLTVT.

This chain connects TRBV9 to TRBJ2-3; 8 nucleotides line up with TRBD2. The CDR3 loop spans 16 amino acids. From germline, CDR1 is SGDLS and CDR2 YYNGEE. V lost 4 bases to trimming and J lost 11 bases; unmatched junction nucleotides: 18. CDR3 in DNA: TGTGCCAGCAGCTACAACCCCTTTAGCGGGAACCACGAGCAGTATTTT. Translation: CASSYNPFSGNHEQYF.

V usage is TRBV27 and J usage is TRBJ2-7; D gene uncertain. The germline V and J ends were trimmed by 7 bases and 3 bases, with 13 bases remaining between them. The CDR3 totals 13 residues. CDR1 is MNHEY and CDR2 is SMNVEV in the germline V gene (reference sequence). The CDR3 sequence: CASTLTLGYEQYF. The CDR3, as DNA: TGTGCCAGCACCTTGACGTTAGGCTACGAGCAGTACTTC.

This clone is a singleton in its sample. This chain joins TRBV7-2 and TRBJ2-5; TRBD1 matches at 10 bases. V was pared by 5 bases and J by 2 bases, with 5 bases of the junction left unmatched. CDR1 and CDR2 (germline): SGHTA, FQGNSA. The CDR3 is made up of 15 amino acids. For the CDR3, the DNA is TGTGCCAGCAGCCGAAAGGGACAGGGGCAAGAGACCCAGTACTTC. Protein product: CASSRKGQGQETQYF.